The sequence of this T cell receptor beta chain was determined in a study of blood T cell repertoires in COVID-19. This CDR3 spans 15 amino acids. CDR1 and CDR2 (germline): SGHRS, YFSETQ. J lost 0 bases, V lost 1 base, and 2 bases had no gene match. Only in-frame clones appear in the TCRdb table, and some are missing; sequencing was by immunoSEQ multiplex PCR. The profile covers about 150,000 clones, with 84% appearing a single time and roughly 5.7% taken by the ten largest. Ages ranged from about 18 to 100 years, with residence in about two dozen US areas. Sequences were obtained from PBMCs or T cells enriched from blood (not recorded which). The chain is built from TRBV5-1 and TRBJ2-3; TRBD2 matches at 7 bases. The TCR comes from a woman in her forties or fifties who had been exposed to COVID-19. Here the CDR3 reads CASSLRGVSTDTQYF. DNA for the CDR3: TGCGCCAGCAGCTTGCGGGGGGTTAGCACAGATACGCAGTATTTT. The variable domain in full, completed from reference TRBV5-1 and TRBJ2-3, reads KAGVTQTPRYLIKTRGQQVTLSCSPISGHRSVSWYQQTPGQGLQFLFEYFSETQRNKGNFPGRFSGRQFSNSRSEMNVSTLELGDSALYLCASSLRGVSTDTQYFGPGTRLTVL.